This T cell receptor (beta chain) was observed in a study of cytomegalovirus exposure and HLA in healthy donors (dated by TCRdb to the late 2010s). For the study in its entirety: An earlier analysis of about 560 of the donors reported approximately 300 Gb of sequence data and around 100 million unique TCR beta sequences obtained from around 170 million T cells. Donor age, sex, ethnicity and CMV serostatus were compiled alongside the repertoire data. All discovery cohort repertoires had been generated on a single sequencing platform. HLA typing covered class I and class II loci at four-digit resolution. In an earlier analysis of 550 to 700 of the donors, high-throughput TCR beta sequencing was used to judge whether each TCR beta V gene segment behaved as functional or pseudogenic. On average, over 200,000 unique TCR beta nucleotide sequences were sequenced per donor among a few hundred genotyped donors of the cohort, with around 19% of those sequences being non-productive. A separate validation cohort of 100 to 150 different subjects was used in addition to the approximately 700-subject first cohort. The number of donors typed differed by locus, with roughly 629-640 for A, B, C, DRB1 and DQB1, roughly 520 for DQA1, 606 for DPA1, and around 430 for DPB1. The aim of the study was to test whether cataloging public T cell receptors could identify signatures of past pathogen exposure. Rather than drawing on any new phenotypic data, the later analysis identified candidate immune exposures from TCR beta sequences and the way those sequences occurred across donors. Roughly 5 DR-DQ haplotypes were handled as single units for association and clustering, since linkage in the cohort was strong. The study used immunosequencing to profile the T cell repertoires of several hundred subjects and linked those repertoires to cytomegalovirus serostatus. Of the roughly 400 genotyped donors, 65% to 90% were placed in the genetic ancestry cluster associated with self-reported Caucasian donors. About 300 gigabases of sequencing data and roughly 90 million unique TCR sequences were included in an early release covering several hundred HLA-typed donors. High-throughput TCR immunosequencing, statistical association of individual TCRs with disease status, and machine learning were combined to predict cytomegalovirus infection status. A later analysis re-analyzed previously published TCR beta repertoires from about 730 donors and added high-resolution HLA genotyping to study TCR occurrence patterns. A later genetic analysis took genome-wide SNP genotypes for about 55% of the roughly 700 donors and used that subset as a discovery cohort. Overall results and qualifications from the work: The classifier was reported to diagnose cytomegalovirus status with high specificity and sensitivity in both the original cohort and the validation cohort. A further reported finding was that TCR beta sequences accurately predicted the HLA-A and HLA-B alleles for most subjects in the first cohort. The authors suggested that the approach could potentially be extended to other disease states and immunological phenotypes. The study gave a list of 150 to 200 TCR beta chains associated with cytomegalovirus. A later analysis reported that several top co-occurrence clusters appeared linked to parvovirus B19, influenza, CMV and Epstein-Barr virus. According to a later genetic analysis, donors in an Asian-associated ancestry cluster had fewer N-insertions in productive TCRs than the roughly 700-donor mean. Assigning TCR associations to individual alleles was difficult when HLA alleles, especially DR and DQ, strongly co-occurred. HLA typing was unavailable for some donors at each locus, so association tests used only the typed subset. Because counts were too low, about 18 rarely observed V segments, including chromosome 9 orphons, were excluded from the earlier analysis of 587 of the donors. An earlier analysis of several hundred of the donors showed that most TCR beta V segments appeared in productive rearrangements either about 87% or about 30% of the time, which broadly matched IMGT annotations. A group of highly shared sequence variants was considered likely to be a technical artifact of the sequencing pipeline. Most CMV-associated TCR beta chains appeared to be HLA-restricted in a later analysis, and the HLA associations seemed to be driven largely by CMV exposure. In a later analysis, the rate of TCR association differed among HLA loci, with DRB1 alleles having the most associated TCRs and HLA-C alleles having the fewest. The only immune exposure information available for the cohort was CMV serostatus. In vitro tests confirmed that a few of the cytomegalovirus-associated TCR beta chains recognize cytomegalovirus antigens. Presence/absence analyses assumed roughly uniform sequencing depth across donors, an assumption that may not hold. A later analysis found that HLA-associated TCR beta chains were more clonally expanded and had lower generation probabilities than equally common non-associated chains. This cohort had only TCR beta chains sequenced, and the lack of alpha or paired-chain data limited which features could be detected. A later genetic analysis associated a missense DCLRE1C variant with V-gene and J-gene trimming of TCR beta chains, and an independent cohort replicated the association. Some IMGT-functional V segments, including TRBV6-2 and TRBV6-3, could not be told apart with the 87-base-pair reads, so those segments were excluded. A later analysis associated about 17,000 TCR beta sequences with specific HLA alleles at a false discovery rate of 0.05. Most TCR sequences were seen in very few donors, while some public TCRs were found in many individuals. Correlated functional status among segregating V segments might reflect linkage disequilibrium, but an unknown experimental factor could not be ruled out.

Including the terminal cysteine and phenylalanine, the CDR3 comprises 19 residues. Solely the CDR3 DNA is kept, with 57 bases framed from the first base. Between the V and J ends, shortened by 1 base and 0 bases respectively, the junction contains 16 bases. The germline V gene (reference sequence) provides CDR1 LNHNV and CDR2 YYDKDF. The cohort comprised 550 to 700 healthy bone marrow donors. Cohort members were all nominally healthy when sampled, although unrecorded immune exposures were likely present. The donor tested CMV seronegative, placing the donor among the 300 to 400 seronegative members of the cohort. A peripheral blood sample was collected from each donor, and TCR beta sequencing was performed on peripheral blood mononuclear cells. The Qiagen DNeasy Blood Extraction Kit was used to extract genomic DNA from the blood cell samples. Library generation was performed with the immunoSEQ multiplex PCR assay. A mixture of 60 forward primers for TCR Vbeta segments and 13 reverse primers for TCR Jbeta segments was used in the multiplex PCR. Amplification of the CDR3 region of rearranged TCR beta genes was performed with a multiplex PCR assay on genomic DNA. On the Illumina HiSeq System, the amplified TCR beta libraries were sequenced as 87-base-pair reads. Turning to the authors' computational methods: A later analysis counted approximately 76 million unique TCR beta chains across the roughly 700 repertoires, and around 9.9 million of these chains were shared by at least two donors. Raw reads were error-corrected and collapsed into unique sequences by a nearest-neighbor algorithm in which closely related sequences were merged to remove PCR and sequencing errors. Alignment of CDR3 sequences to IMGT reference sequences was used to assign V, D and J gene segments. Each retained sequence needed at least a six-nucleotide match to both a V gene segment and a J gene segment. A rearrangement was called productive if the CDR3 had no stop codons and remained in frame with V and J, and every other rearrangement was called non-productive. CDR3 was defined according to IMGT convention as the region running from the second conserved V-encoded cysteine to the conserved J-encoded phenylalanine. The earlier analysis of fewer than 700 of the donors excluded sequences that lacked an unambiguous match to a single V gene segment. In an earlier analysis of about 590 of the donors, a V segment was called functional when productive rearrangements were above 56.7%, and segregating when the standard deviation between donors exceeded 5%. A statistical classification framework was developed to diagnose cytomegalovirus status using the catalog of TCR beta chain sequences. V and J gene assignment, in a later analysis, came from comparing TCR nucleotide sequences with IMGT/GENE-DB human TR gene sequences. The TCRdist pipeline was used in a later analysis to assign CDR3 sequences and most-parsimonious VDJ recombination scenarios. In a later analysis, every TCR beta chain was defined by the combination of its CDR3 amino acid sequence and its V-gene family, and reads without a unique V-gene family were dropped. To address suspected cross-contamination and a sequencing artifact, a later analysis removed around 590 highly shared, low-generation-probability nucleotide sequences. In a later analysis, a clonal expansion index was calculated for each public chain from normalized within-repertoire ranks of inferred template counts. A later analysis computed generation probabilities with a VDJ recombination model fitted to out-of-frame rearrangements, and checked the results against IGoR. Hypergeometric tests were used in a later analysis to score TCR-TCR, TCR-HLA and TCR-CMV co-occurrence, with a repertoire-size bias correction applied to the TCR pairs. In a later analysis, false discovery rates were estimated by permuting HLA or CMV assignments 20 times. In a later analysis, co-occurring TCRs were grouped using DBSCAN, with TCRdist sequence similarity added in when clustering inside HLA-allele-positive subsets. Co-occurrence clustering excluded repertoires with fewer than 30,000 or more than 120,000 public chains, plus five with anomalous nucleotide sharing. This is the immuneACCESS table as TCRdb keeps it, with only in-frame sequences that have V and J called. A part of the clones is gone; compared with another copy, unresolved V genes explain less than half, and the rest is unexplained. The D gene and trimming were derived from the DNA, and the V and J assignments and clone size from that table. The table for this sample lists approximately 120,000 clones. Clones ranked in the top ten supply under 3.5% of the sample.

As for this clone: The clone's antigen remains unknown.

This clonotype originated in a man aged 25-45 years in good health and CMV-seronegative. The rearrangement joined TRBV15 to TRBJ1-6, and TRBD1 may be the D gene, going by 6 matching bases. Sequenced: PBMCs. The CDR3 region: CATSRARPGASSYNSPLHF. Read as DNA, the sequence is TGTGCCACCAGCAGAGCTAGGCCAGGGGCGAGCTCCTATAATTCACCCCTCCACTTT.